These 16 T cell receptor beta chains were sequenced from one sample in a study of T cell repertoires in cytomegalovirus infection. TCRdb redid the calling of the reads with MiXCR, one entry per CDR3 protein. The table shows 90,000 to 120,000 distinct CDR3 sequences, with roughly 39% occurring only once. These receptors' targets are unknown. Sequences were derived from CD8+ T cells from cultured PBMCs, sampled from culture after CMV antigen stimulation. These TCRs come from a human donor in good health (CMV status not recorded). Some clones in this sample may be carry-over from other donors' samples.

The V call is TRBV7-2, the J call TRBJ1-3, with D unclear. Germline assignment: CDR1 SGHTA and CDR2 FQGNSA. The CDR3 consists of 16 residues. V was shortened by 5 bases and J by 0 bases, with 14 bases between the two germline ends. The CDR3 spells CASSLFAESSGNTIYF. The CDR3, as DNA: TGTGCCAGCAGCCTCTTTGCGGAAAGCTCTGGAAACACCATATATTTT.

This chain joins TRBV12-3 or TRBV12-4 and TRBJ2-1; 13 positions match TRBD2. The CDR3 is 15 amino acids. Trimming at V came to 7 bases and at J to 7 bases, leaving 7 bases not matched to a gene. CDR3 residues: CASNGLAGVWNEQFF. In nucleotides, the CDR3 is TGTGCCAGCAATGGACTAGCGGGGGTATGGAATGAGCAGTTCTTC.

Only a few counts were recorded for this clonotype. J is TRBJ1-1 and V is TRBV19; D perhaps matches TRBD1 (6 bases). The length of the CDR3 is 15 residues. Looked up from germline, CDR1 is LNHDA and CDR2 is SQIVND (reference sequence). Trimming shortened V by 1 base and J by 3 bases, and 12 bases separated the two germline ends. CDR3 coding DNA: TGTGCCAGTAGTATAGGGGCAGGGGTGGACACTGAAGCTTTCTTT. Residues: CASSIGAGVDTEAFF.

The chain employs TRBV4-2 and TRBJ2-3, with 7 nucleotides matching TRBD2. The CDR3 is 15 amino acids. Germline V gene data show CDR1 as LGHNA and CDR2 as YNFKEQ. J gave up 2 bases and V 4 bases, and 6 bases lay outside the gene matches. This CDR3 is CASSPLSGNTDTQYF. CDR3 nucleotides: TGTGCCAGCAGCCCCCTGAGCGGGAACACAGATACGCAGTATTTT.

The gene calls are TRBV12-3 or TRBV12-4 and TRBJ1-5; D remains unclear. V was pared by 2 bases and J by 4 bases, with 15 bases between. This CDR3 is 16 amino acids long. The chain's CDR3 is CASSLSGGHINQPQHF. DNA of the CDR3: TGTGCCAGCAGTTTATCCGGTGGGCACATTAATCAGCCCCAGCATTTT.

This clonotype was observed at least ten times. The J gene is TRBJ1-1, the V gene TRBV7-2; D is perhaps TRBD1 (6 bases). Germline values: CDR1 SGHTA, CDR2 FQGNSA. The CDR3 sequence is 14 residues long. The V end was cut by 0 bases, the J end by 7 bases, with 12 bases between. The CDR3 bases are TGTGCCAGCAGCTTAGCCATGGGGGCAGATGAAGCTTTCTTT. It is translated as CASSLAMGADEAFF.

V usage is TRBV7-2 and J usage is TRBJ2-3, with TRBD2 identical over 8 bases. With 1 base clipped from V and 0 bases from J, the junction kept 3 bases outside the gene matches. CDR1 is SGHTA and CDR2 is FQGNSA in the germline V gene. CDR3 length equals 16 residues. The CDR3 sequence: CASSLVAGTSTDTQYF. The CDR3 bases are TGTGCCAGCAGCTTAGTAGCGGGGACTAGCACAGATACGCAGTATTTT.

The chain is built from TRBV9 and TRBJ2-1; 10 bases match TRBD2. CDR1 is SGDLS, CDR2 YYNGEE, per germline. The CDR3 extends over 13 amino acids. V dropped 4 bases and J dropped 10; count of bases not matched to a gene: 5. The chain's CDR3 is CASSPSGGQEQFF. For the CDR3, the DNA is TGTGCCAGCAGCCCTAGCGGGGGCCAAGAGCAGTTCTTC.

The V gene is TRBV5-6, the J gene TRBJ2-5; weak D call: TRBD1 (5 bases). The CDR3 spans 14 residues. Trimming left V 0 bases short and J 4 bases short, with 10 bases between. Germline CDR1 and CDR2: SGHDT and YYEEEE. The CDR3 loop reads CASSLVRERETQYF. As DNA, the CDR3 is TGTGCCAGCAGCTTGGTCAGGGAACGAGAGACCCAGTACTTC.

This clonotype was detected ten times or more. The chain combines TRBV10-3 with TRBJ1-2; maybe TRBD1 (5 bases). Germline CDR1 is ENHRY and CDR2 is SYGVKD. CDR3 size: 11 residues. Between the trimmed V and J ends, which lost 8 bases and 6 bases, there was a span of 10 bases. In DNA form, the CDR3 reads TGTGCCATCCAGGGTTGGGATGGCTACACCTTC. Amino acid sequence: CAIQGWDGYTF.

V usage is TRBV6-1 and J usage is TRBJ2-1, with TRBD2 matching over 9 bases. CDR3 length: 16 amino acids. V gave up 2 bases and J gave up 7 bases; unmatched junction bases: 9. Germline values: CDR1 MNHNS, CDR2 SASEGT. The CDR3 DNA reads TGTGCCAGCAGTGAATTTGGGGGGACTAGCAGGAATGAGCAGTTCTTC. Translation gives CASSEFGGTSRNEQFF.

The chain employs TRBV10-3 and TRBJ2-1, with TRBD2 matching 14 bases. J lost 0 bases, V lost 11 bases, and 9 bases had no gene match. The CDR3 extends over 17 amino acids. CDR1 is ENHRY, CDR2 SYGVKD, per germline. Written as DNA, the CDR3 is TGTGCCTCGGGGACTAGCGGGGGCCCTAGCTCCTACAATGAGCAGTTCTTC. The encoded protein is CASGTSGGPSSYNEQFF.

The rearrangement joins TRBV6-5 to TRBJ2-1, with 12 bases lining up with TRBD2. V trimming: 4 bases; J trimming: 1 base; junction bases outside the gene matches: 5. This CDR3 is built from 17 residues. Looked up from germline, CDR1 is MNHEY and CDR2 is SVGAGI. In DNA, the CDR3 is TGTGCCAGCAGTTCACCTAGCGGGGGGGAATCCTACAATGAGCAGTTCTTC. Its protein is CASSSPSGGESYNEQFF.

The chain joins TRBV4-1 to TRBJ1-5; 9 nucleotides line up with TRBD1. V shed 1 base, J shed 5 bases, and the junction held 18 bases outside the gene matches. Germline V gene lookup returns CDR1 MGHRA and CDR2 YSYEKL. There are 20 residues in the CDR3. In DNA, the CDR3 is TGCGCCAGCAGCCAAGGGCCACAGGGGGCTGTCCCCATTCTACATCAGCCCCAGCATTTT. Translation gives CASSQGPQGAVPILHQPQHF.

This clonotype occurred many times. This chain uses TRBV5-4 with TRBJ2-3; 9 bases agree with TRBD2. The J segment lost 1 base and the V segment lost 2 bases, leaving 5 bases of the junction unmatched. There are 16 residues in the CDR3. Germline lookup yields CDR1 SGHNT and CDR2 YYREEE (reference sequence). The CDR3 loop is CASSFPAGGRTDTQYF. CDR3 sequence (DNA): TGTGCCAGCAGCTTCCCAGCGGGGGGACGCACAGATACGCAGTATTTT.

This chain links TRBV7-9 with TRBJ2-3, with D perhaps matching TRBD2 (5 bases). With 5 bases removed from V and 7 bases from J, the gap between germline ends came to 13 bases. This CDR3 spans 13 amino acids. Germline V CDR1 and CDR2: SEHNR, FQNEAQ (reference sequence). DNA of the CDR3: TGTGCCAGCAGCCGACCTATAGCGAATACGCAGTATTTT. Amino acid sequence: CASSRPIANTQYF.